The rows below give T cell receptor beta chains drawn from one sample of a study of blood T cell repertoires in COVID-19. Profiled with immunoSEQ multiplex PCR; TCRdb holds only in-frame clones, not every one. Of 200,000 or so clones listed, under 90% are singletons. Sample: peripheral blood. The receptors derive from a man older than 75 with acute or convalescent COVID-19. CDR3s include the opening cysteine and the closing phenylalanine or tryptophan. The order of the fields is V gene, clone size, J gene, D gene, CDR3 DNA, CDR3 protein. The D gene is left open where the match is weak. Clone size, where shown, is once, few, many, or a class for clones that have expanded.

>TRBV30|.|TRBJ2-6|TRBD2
TGTGCCTGGAGTAGGGGGACTAGCTCTGGGGCCAACGTCCTGACTTTC
CAWSRGTSSGANVLTF
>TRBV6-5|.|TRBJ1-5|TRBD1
TGTGCCAGCCGGGCCGGGACAGGTAATAATCAGCCCCAGCATTTT
CASRAGTGNNQPQHF
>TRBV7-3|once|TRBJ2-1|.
TGTGCCAGCAGCCCCCTAAGCGGTAGCTCCTACAATGAGCAGTTCTTC
CASSPLSGSSYNEQFF
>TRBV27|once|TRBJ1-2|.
TGTGCCAGCACCAGGTCGGGTGTCGGGGATGGCTACACCTTC
CASTRSGVGDGYTF
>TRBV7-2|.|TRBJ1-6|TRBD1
TGTGCCAGCAGCTTGGACAGGGCTGATTCACCCCTCCACTTT
CASSLDRADSPLHF
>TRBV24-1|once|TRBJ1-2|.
TGTGCCACCAGTGATTCCCTGACAGGCTATGGCTACACCTTC
CATSDSLTGYGYTF
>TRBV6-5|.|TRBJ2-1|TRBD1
TGTGCCAGCAGTTCCGCCGTGGGACAGGGGACAAATGAGCAGTTCTTC
CASSSAVGQGTNEQFF
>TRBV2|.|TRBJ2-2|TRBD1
TGTGCCAGCAGTGGACAGGGTGGCACCGGGGAGCTGTTTTTT
CASSGQGGTGELFF
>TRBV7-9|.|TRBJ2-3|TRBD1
TGTGCCAGCCAACCCAGGGGGCTTAGCACAGATACGCAGTATTTT
CASQPRGLSTDTQYF
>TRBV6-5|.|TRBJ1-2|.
TGTGCCAGCAGGGAGCTCAGCTATGGCTACACCTTC
CASRELSYGYTF
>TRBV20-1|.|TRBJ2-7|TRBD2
TGCAGTTTTACTAGCGTCCAGCAGTACTTC
CSFTSVQQYF
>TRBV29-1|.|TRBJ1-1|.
TGCAGCGTTGTTAGACAGAGGAACACTGAAGCTTTCTTT
CSVVRQRNTEAFF
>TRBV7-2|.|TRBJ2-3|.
TGTGCCAGCAGCGCAGACTGGACAGATACGCAGTATTTT
CASSADWTDTQYF
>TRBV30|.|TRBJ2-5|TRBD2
TGTGCCTTGACTAGCGGGAGGGCCGGGGAGACCCAGTACTTC
CALTSGRAGETQYF
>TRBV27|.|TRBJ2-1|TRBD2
TGTGCCAGCAGTTTTTTAACCGGGACTAGCGGGATATCCGGATACAATGAGCAGTTCTTC
CASSFLTGTSGISGYNEQFF
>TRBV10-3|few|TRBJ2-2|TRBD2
TGTGCCATCAGTCGACAGGCTAGCGGGGCCGGGGAGCTGTTTTTT
CAISRQASGAGELFF
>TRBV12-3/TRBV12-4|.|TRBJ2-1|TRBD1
TGTGCCAGCAGGGGACAGGTCTACAATGAGCAGTTCTTC
CASRGQVYNEQFF
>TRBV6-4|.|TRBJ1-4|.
TGTGCCAGCAGTGACCCCGGGTATGAAAAACTGTTTTTT
CASSDPGYEKLFF
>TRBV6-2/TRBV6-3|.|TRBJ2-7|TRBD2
TGTGCCAGCAGTCCCGGGACTAGAAGACGCGAGCAGTACTTC
CASSPGTRRREQYF
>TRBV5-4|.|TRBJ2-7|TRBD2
TGTGCCAGCAGCCCTGGTGAGGTTAGCGGGGGGGGCGAGCAGTACTTC
CASSPGEVSGGGEQYF
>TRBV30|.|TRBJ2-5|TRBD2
TGTGCCTGGAGCCCCGGGTTTAGCGGGGACCAAGAGACCCAGTACTTC
CAWSPGFSGDQETQYF
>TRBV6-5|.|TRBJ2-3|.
TGTGCCAGCAGTTACTCTCAGGCACCAAGCACAGATACGCAGTATTTT
CASSYSQAPSTDTQYF
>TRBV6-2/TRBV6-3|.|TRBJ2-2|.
TGTGCCAGCAGTTACTCGCCGGACTTCTGGTTTTTT
CASSYSPDFWFF
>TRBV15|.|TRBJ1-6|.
TGTGCCACCAGCAGCCAGTCGTATGGCAATTCACCCCTCCACTTT
CATSSQSYGNSPLHF
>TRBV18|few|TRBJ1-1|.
TGTGCCAGCTCACCCAGTTTGAACACTGAAGCTTTCTTT
CASSPSLNTEAFF
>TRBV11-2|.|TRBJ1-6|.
TGTGCCAGCAGCTTAGTGGGGGCATCCCCAAGCTCACCCCTCCACTTT
CASSLVGASPSSPLHF
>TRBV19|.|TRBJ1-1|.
TGTGCCAGTAGACCCCCGGGGTCGGAGAACACTGAAGCTTTCTTT
CASRPPGSENTEAFF
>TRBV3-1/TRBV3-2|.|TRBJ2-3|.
TGTGCCAGCAGCCTGAGCGTGGATACGCAGTATTTT
CASSLSVDTQYF
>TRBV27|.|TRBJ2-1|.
TGTGCCAGCAGTTTCTTTGGAGGCTCCTACAATGAGCAGTTCTTC
CASSFFGGSYNEQFF
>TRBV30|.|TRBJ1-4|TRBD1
TGTGCCTGGAATTCAGGGGGGCGGGCAAAACTGTTTTTT
CAWNSGGRAKLFF
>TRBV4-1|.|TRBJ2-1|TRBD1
TGCGCCAGCAGCCGAAGACCTCCGGGACAGGGGGGCCTAATCTCCTACAATGAGCAGTTCTTC
CASSRRPPGQGGLISYNEQFF
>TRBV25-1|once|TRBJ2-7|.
TGTGCCAGCACCCCACAAGTCGCAACCTACGAGCAGTACTTC
CASTPQVATYEQYF
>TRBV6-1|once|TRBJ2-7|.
TGTGCCAGCAGTGGGCTTGAGGGCCCCCTCAAATACGAGCAGTACTTC
CASSGLEGPLKYEQYF
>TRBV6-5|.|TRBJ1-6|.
TGTGCCAGCAGTCGACAGATTCGATCACCCCTCCACTTT
CASSRQIRSPLHF
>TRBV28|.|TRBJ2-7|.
TGTGCCAGCAGTTCTGGGGTGGGAGTATGGCTTGAGCAGTACTTC
CASSSGVGVWLEQYF
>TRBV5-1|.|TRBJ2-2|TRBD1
TGCGCCAGCAGCTCTAGACAGGGAGTAGGGGCCGGGGAGCTGTTTTTT
CASSSRQGVGAGELFF
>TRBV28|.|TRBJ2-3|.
TGTGCCATCACAGGTTGGGACTTAGCGGATACGCAGTATTTT
CAITGWDLADTQYF
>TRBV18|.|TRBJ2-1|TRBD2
TGTGCCAGCTCGAAAGCGGGAGGGGTATCTAATGAGCAGTTCTTC
CASSKAGGVSNEQFF
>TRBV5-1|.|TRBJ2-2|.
TGCGCCAGCAGCTTAGGCAGGGAATACGGCGGGGAGCTGTTTTTT
CASSLGREYGGELFF
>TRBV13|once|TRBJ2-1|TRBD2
TGTGCCAGCAGCTTAGGACTAGCGGGAAACAATGAGCAGTTCTTC
CASSLGLAGNNEQFF